This T cell receptor beta chain was sequenced in a study of shared clonotypes between healthy human individuals. Study-level information: With ages of 18 to 49, the donors were two women and a few men.

The CDR3 loop spans 15 amino acids. Germline CDR1 is SNHLY and CDR2 is FYNNEI. After removal of 6 bases from V and 2 bases from J, the junction contained 6 bases not matched to a gene. Profiling relied on immunoSEQ multiplex PCR, and the TCRdb table lists in-frame clones only, not all of them. The sample has some 380,000 clones, 90% to 98% seen once. The genes are TRBV2 and TRBJ2-1; 8 bases line up with TRBD2. The receptor was isolated from a man aged 25 to 40 in good health. Specimen: memory CD8+ T cells sorted from blood. Subset meaning: CD45RO+ cells pooled with CCR7-negative TemRA cells. The CDR3 nucleotides read TGTGCCAGCAGGGTATCGGGACTAGCCTACAATGAGCAGTTCTTC. Protein product: CASRVSGLAYNEQFF.